This TCR beta chain stems from a study of post-analysis software for immune sequencing data. Across the whole study: Disease courses included relapsing-remitting, secondary progressive and progressive-relapsing multiple sclerosis. Findings and caveats of the study: People with multiple sclerosis had a significantly lower normalized Chao1 diversity than controls did. Samples from a shared batch, those prepared together, strongly co-clustered by F measure. The five TRBV segments detected at higher frequency in patients than in controls included TRBV5-6, TRBV5-1 and TRBV20-1.

Sequencing libraries made from TCR beta cDNA carried unique molecular identifiers. T cells, about 0.85 to 11 million of them, yielded approximately 500,000 cDNA molecules. TCRdb itself ran the PCR reads through MiXCR, one entry per CDR3 protein. Of fewer than 900,000 distinct CDR3 sequences in the sample, more than 45% are singletons; the top ten hold 4% to 5%. The CDR3 is 17 amino acids. Trimming took off 2 bases at V and 0 bases at J, with 11 bases between the two ends. In germline, CDR1 is LGHNA, CDR2 YSLEER. This clonotype was recorded a few times. Its specificity is unknown. Sequenced material: blood. V and J are TRBV4-3 and TRBJ2-6; D tentatively fits TRBD1 or TRBD2 (5 bases each). This receptor was identified in a girl aged 5 to 17 with multiple sclerosis. CDR3 DNA sequence: TGCGCCAGCAGCCAATGGGACGCCTACTCTGGGGCCAACGTCCTGACTTTC. As protein: CASSQWDAYSGANVLTF.